A selection of T cell receptor beta chains follows, all from one sample in a study of blood T cell repertoires in COVID-19. Data came from immunoSEQ multiplex PCR; TCRdb stores just in-frame clones and leaves some out. In the table there are about 160,000 clones, about 92% of which are singletons. The sample taken for sequencing was peripheral blood. The receptors originated from a man aged 25 to 40 with COVID-19, enrolled during active disease. The CDR3 runs from the conserved cysteine through the conserved F or W. Fields, in order: V gene, clone size, D gene, J gene, CDR3 DNA, CDR3 protein. D genes are given only for firm matches. Size values are once, few and many counts, or a class for expanded clones, and some rows have none.

TRBV24-1	once	TRBD1	TRBJ2-7	TGTGCCACCCAAAGGAGGGGGACAGGGTTCTACGAGCAGTACTTC	CATQRRGTGFYEQYF
TRBV3-1/TRBV3-2	.	.	TRBJ2-5	TGTGCCAGCAGTTCGGACGACAGTCAAGAGACCCAGTACTTC	CASSSDDSQETQYF
TRBV7-2	.	.	TRBJ1-1	TGTGCCAGCCAGCCGGCGGGGGCGGGTTTGGAAGCTTTCTTT	CASQPAGAGLEAFF
TRBV27	.	.	TRBJ2-7	TGTGCCAGCAGGGGGAAGGATTTGGGGGCGAGGGGCGAGCAGTACTTC	CASRGKDLGARGEQYF
TRBV18	.	.	TRBJ2-5	TGTGCCAGCTCGTCCCCTGGCGGGGCAGGAGAGACCCAGTACTTC	CASSSPGGAGETQYF
TRBV7-9	.	.	TRBJ1-1	TGTGCCAGCAGCCCCCCTATGTTGACTGAAGCTTTCTTT	CASSPPMLTEAFF
TRBV3-1/TRBV3-2	.	.	TRBJ2-7	TGTGCCAGCAGCCAAGCACTCAGGGCCGCCTACGAGCAGTACTTC	CASSQALRAAYEQYF
TRBV5-5	.	TRBD2	TRBJ2-1	TGTGCCAGCAGCTTTAGGCCGGGACTAGGGGAGCACGGTGAGCAGTTCTTC	CASSFRPGLGEHGEQFF
TRBV19	.	.	TRBJ1-1	TGTGCCAGTCGAGACACTGAAGCTTTCTTT	CASRDTEAFF
TRBV19	.	.	TRBJ1-2	TGTGCCAGTATAGGAGGGCTCGATGGCTACACCTTC	CASIGGLDGYTF
TRBV25-1	.	.	TRBJ1-2	TGTGCCAGCAGTGGTCAGGGCAGGGTAGTGGATGGCTACACCTTC	CASSGQGRVVDGYTF
TRBV7-9	.	TRBD2	TRBJ2-2	TGTGCCAGCAGACCTAGCGGGAGTCGGGACACCGGGGAGCTGTTTTTT	CASRPSGSRDTGELFF
TRBV15	.	TRBD1	TRBJ1-1	TGTGCCACCAGCAGTAGGACAGGGTCGAACACTGAAGCTTTCTTT	CATSSRTGSNTEAFF
TRBV11-3	.	.	TRBJ2-2	TGTGCCAGCAGCCTCAAGGGGTATACCGGGGAGCTGTTTTTT	CASSLKGYTGELFF
TRBV6-2/TRBV6-3	.	.	TRBJ2-1	TGTGCCAGCAGTGTCTCGGCCGAGGGTCCCTACAATGAGCAGTTCTTC	CASSVSAEGPYNEQFF
TRBV5-6	.	TRBD1	TRBJ2-3	TGTGCCAGCAGCCACGGGACAGGCTACACAGATACGCAGTATTTT	CASSHGTGYTDTQYF
TRBV18	.	TRBD1	TRBJ2-5	TGTGCCAGCTCACGTAATACAGGGGAAGAGACCCAGTACTTC	CASSRNTGEETQYF
TRBV25-1	.	.	TRBJ2-7	TGTGCCAGCACCCCTACCTGGGCAGGGAAAAACTACGAGCAGTACTTC	CASTPTWAGKNYEQYF
TRBV21-1	.	.	TRBJ1-1	TGTGCCAGCAGCGCTAACAGGGTAGGTTTTTACACTGAAGCTTTCTTT	CASSANRVGFYTEAFF
TRBV5-1	.	TRBD1	TRBJ1-1	TGCGCCAGCAGCTACGGACAGGGAAGGCTGAACACTGAAGCTTTCTTT	CASSYGQGRLNTEAFF
TRBV28	.	.	TRBJ1-1	TGTGCCAGCAGTTTTGAACAGGACACTGAAGCTTTCTTT	CASSFEQDTEAFF
TRBV27	few	TRBD1	TRBJ2-7	TGTGCCAGCAGTTCCGGGACAGGGGGACCCTACGAGCAGTACTTC	CASSSGTGGPYEQYF
TRBV5-4	.	.	TRBJ1-4	TGTGCCAGCAGCCTAAACAGGGATGTTCGGGAAAAACTGTTTTTT	CASSLNRDVREKLFF
TRBV5-1	.	.	TRBJ2-2	TGCGCCAGCAGTGAGGCAGGGGACAACACCGGGGAGCTGTTTTTT	CASSEAGDNTGELFF
TRBV28	.	TRBD1	TRBJ1-6	TGTGCCAGCGGGACGGGACAGGCCTATAATTCACCCCTCCACTTT	CASGTGQAYNSPLHF
TRBV18	.	.	TRBJ2-2	TGTGCCAGCTCGGAACAGGGAAACACCGGGGAGCTGTTTTTT	CASSEQGNTGELFF
TRBV27	.	TRBD2	TRBJ2-3	TGTGCTAGCAGTCCCCAGGGACTAGGTTTTTACACAGATACGCAGTATTTT	CASSPQGLGFYTDTQYF
TRBV18	.	TRBD1	TRBJ1-3	TGTGCCAGCTCCCCCACCGCGACAGGGAGCTCTGGAAACACCATATATTTT	CASSPTATGSSGNTIYF